These 26 T cell receptor beta chains originate from one sample sequenced in a study of blood T cell repertoires in COVID-19 (dated by TCRdb to about 2020). Library preparation employed the immunoSEQ multiplex PCR assay. As stored in TCRdb, this immuneACCESS dataset retains in-frame rearrangements with V and J assigned. A fraction of the clones does not appear; measured against another copy, unresolved V genes explain less than half of the discrepancy, and the remainder lacks a known reason. The sample table lists approximately 150,000 clones, 85% to 90% of them with a count of one. Around an eighth of the sample lies in the top ten. The sample taken for sequencing was peripheral blood. These receptors were taken from a man aged 18 to 29 with COVID-19, enrolled during active disease.

The chain employs TRBV19 and TRBJ2-7, with 8 bases identical to TRBD2. Germline-derived CDR1 and CDR2 are LNHDA and SQIVND (reference sequence). The CDR3 totals 15 residues. V shed 1 base, J shed 3 bases, and the junction held 5 bases outside the gene matches. DNA for the CDR3: TGTGCCAGTAGTATAGGTTGGGGGACTAGCTACGAGCAGTACTTC. Residues: CASSIGWGTSYEQYF. Drawing the rest from reference TRBV19 and TRBJ2-7, the complete variable domain is DGGITQSPKYLFRKEGQNVTLSCEQNLNHDAMYWYRQDPGQGLRLIYYSQIVNDFQKGDIAEGYSVSREKKESFPLTVTSAQKNPTAFYLCASSIGWGTSYEQYFGPGTRLTVT.

The chain uses TRBV4-1 and TRBJ2-7; TRBD2 matches at 11 bases. CDR3 length: 18 amino acids. V shed 0 bases and J 2 bases; nucleotides not matched to a gene: 9. The V gene's germline CDR1 is MGHRA and CDR2 YSYEKL. The CDR3, as DNA: TGCGCCAGCAGCCAAGAAAGTAGCGGGAGGGCCGTCGCCTACGAGCAGTACTTC. It codes for CASSQESSGRAVAYEQYF.

About this clone itself: One end of the junction does not line up with germline, which may come from a read error. V gene TRBV2 combines with J gene TRBJ1-4, with D tentatively TRBD1 (5 bases). The CDR3 has 16 amino acids. CDR1 SNHLY and CDR2 FYNNEI come from the germline V gene. In DNA, the CDR3 is TGTGCCAGCAGTGCGGGGGTTCGGAGGGCTAATGAAAAACTGCTTTTT. This translates into CASSAGVRRANEKLLF.

This chain links TRBV11-2 with TRBJ2-2; TRBD2 is a possible D gene (5 bases). There are 16 residues in the CDR3. Trimming removed 5 bases at V and 4 bases at J, with 17 bases between. The germline CDR1 and CDR2 sequences are SGHAT and FQNNGV. CDR3 DNA sequence: TGTGCCAGCAGCGGACCGGGAATCTTGGCCACCGGGGAGCTGTTTTTT. This codes for CASSGPGILATGELFF.

In DNA form, the CDR3 reads TGCGCCAGCAGCCAAGTCGTAAGAATGCTGCAGGGCCAGGAAGAGACCCAGTACTTC. Its translation is CASSQVVRMLQGQEETQYF. This chain connects TRBV4-1 to TRBJ2-5, with D tentatively TRBD1 (5 bases). V lost 1 base and J lost 3, with 24 bases in between. Germline V CDR1 and CDR2: MGHRA, YSYEKL. CDR3 size: 19 residues.

The V call is TRBV11-2, the J call TRBJ1-6; D not resolved. The germline V and J ends were trimmed by 3 bases and 2 bases, with 8 bases remaining between them. CDR1 is SGHAT and CDR2 is FQNNGV in the germline V gene. CDR3 length: 15 amino acids. The CDR3 region has the DNA TGTGCCAGCAGCTTTGGAGGAACCTATAATTCACCCCTCCACTTT. Protein: CASSFGGTYNSPLHF.

The gene calls are TRBV30 and TRBJ2-3, with D unresolved. The germline V and J ends were trimmed by 3 bases and 0 bases, with 4 bases remaining between them. The CDR3 runs to 12 residues. Germline V CDR1 and CDR2: GTSNPN, SVGIG (reference sequence). In DNA, the CDR3 is TGTGCCTGGAGCGGGAGCACAGATACGCAGTATTTT. This translates into CAWSGSTDTQYF.

The sample holds one count of this clone. The chain is built from TRBV9 and TRBJ2-7, with TRBD1 identical over 10 bases. Per the germline V gene, CDR1 is SGDLS and CDR2 is YYNGEE. Germline trimming cut 3 bases from V and 3 bases from J; bases unmatched to any gene: 9. The CDR3 is 16 residues long. This CDR3 reads CASSAFGTGDFYEQYF. In nucleotides, the CDR3 is TGTGCCAGCAGCGCATTTGGGACAGGGGATTTCTACGAGCAGTACTTC.

The genes are TRBV19 and TRBJ2-3; 9 nucleotides match TRBD2. V was pared by 5 bases and J by 0 bases, with 3 bases of the junction left unmatched. The CDR3 is 15 residues long. Germline CDR1 is LNHDA and CDR2 is SQIVND (reference sequence). CDR3 DNA: TGTGCCAGTAGTCCTAGCGGGACTAGCACAGATACGCAGTATTTT. It codes for CASSPSGTSTDTQYF.

This clone occurred once. This chain connects TRBV5-6 to TRBJ1-6, with 8 bases that match TRBD1. V lost 4 bases to trimming and J lost 10 bases; unmatched junction nucleotides: 13. Germline assignment: CDR1 SGHDT and CDR2 YYEEEE. The CDR3 totals 16 residues. This chain's CDR3 is CASSVNLDRGVSPLHF. The CDR3 nucleotides are TGTGCCAGCAGCGTGAACCTCGACAGGGGTGTGTCACCCCTCCACTTT.

The gene calls are TRBV9 and TRBJ2-2, with 10 bases fitting TRBD2. The CDR3 has 21 residues. The V gene's germline CDR1 is SGDLS and CDR2 YYNGEE. With V trimmed by 3 bases and J by 4 bases, 21 bases remained unmatched. CDR3 sequence (DNA): TGTGCCAGCAGCGCGAGCTCGCATAAGGCCCCTAGCGGGAGAGTCACCGGGGAGCTGTTTTTT. Its protein product is CASSASSHKAPSGRVTGELFF.

This clone has only a few counts. The V and J genes are TRBV10-1 and TRBJ1-5; 8 nucleotides line up with TRBD1. The germline gives CDR1 WNHNN, CDR2 SYGVQD (reference sequence). The CDR3 is made up of 15 amino acids. The ends lost 6 bases at V and 2 bases at J; junction bases unmatched: 6. This CDR3 is CASSQQGECNQPQHF. The CDR3 DNA is TGCGCCAGCAGCCAACAGGGGGAATGCAATCAGCCCCAGCATTTT.

The rearrangement joins TRBV10-3 to TRBJ2-2, with 7 bases lining up with TRBD1. Germline CDR1 is ENHRY and CDR2 is SYGVKD. The CDR3 covers 14 residues. Losses at the gene ends were 9 bases for V and 1 base for J; bases not matched to a gene: 5. This chain's CDR3 is CAIKTGQNTGELFF. The CDR3 bases are TGTGCCATTAAGACAGGGCAGAACACCGGGGAGCTGTTTTTT.

A single count supports this clone. V and J are TRBV7-2 and TRBJ2-7; 14 nucleotides align to TRBD2. The CDR3 extends over 16 amino acids. The germline V gene encodes CDR1 SGHTA and CDR2 FQGNSA. Trimming removed 5 bases from V and 6 bases from J; junction bases left unmatched: 9. The CDR3 DNA follows: TGTGCCAGCAGCCCCCGACTAGCGGGAGGGCCCGGCGAGCAGTACTTC. This translates into CASSPRLAGGPGEQYF.

The chain carries TRBV5-8 and TRBJ1-1; D unclear. This CDR3 region has 14 residues. In germline, CDR1 is SGHTS, CDR2 YDEGEE. V was shortened by 6 bases and J by 3 bases, with 15 bases between the two germline ends. In DNA form, the CDR3 reads TGTGCCAGCAAACCGCTCGTCCGGGACACTGAAGCTTTCTTT. It is translated as CASKPLVRDTEAFF.

The chain couples TRBV2 to TRBJ1-2; 8 positions agree with TRBD1. V lost 3 bases and J lost 5; bases outside the gene matches: 11. Germline values: CDR1 SNHLY, CDR2 FYNNEI. There are 16 residues in the CDR3. In DNA form, the CDR3 reads TGTGCCAGCAGTGAGAATAGGCAGGGGGCGCGTTATGGCTACACCTTC. It encodes CASSENRQGARYGYTF.

This clone was recorded once. The chain combines TRBV19 with TRBJ2-6; 7 bases map to TRBD1. The germline V gene has CDR1 LNHDA and CDR2 SQIVND (reference sequence). J gave up 4 bases and V 3 bases, and 6 bases lay outside the gene matches. The CDR3 totals 16 residues. CDR3 in amino acids: CASSIMTGRGANVLTF. The CDR3 nucleotides are TGTGCCAGTAGTATCATGACAGGGCGAGGGGCCAACGTCCTGACTTTC.

The CDR3 DNA is TGTGCCAGCAGTTACTCGAGTGGGGCTCCTTCTAGCAATCAGCCCCAGCATTTT. It codes for CASSYSSGAPSSNQPQHF. The chain employs TRBV6-2 or TRBV6-3 and TRBJ1-5, with D maybe TRBD1 (5 bases). The CDR3 consists of 18 residues. With 0 bases removed from V and 0 bases from J, the gap between germline ends came to 15 bases. The germline V gene encodes CDR1 MNHEY and CDR2 SVGEGT.

The CDR3 here is CASSPPGGNTGELFF. The CDR3 coding sequence is TGTGCCAGCTCACCCCCGGGGGGGAACACCGGGGAGCTGTTTTTT. The chain uses TRBV18 and TRBJ2-2, with TRBD2 identical over 7 bases. CDR3 length equals 15 residues. With 3 bases clipped from V and 1 base from J, the junction kept 2 bases outside the gene matches. Germline loops: CDR1 KGHSH, CDR2 LQKENI.

The V call is TRBV10-3, the J call TRBJ2-7, with 7 bases matching TRBD1. Germline V gene sequence: CDR1 ENHRY, CDR2 SYGVKD. The CDR3 is made up of 13 amino acids. Trimming at V came to 9 bases and at J to 0 bases, leaving 5 bases not matched to a gene. The CDR3 here is CAMATGSSYEQYF. CDR3 coding DNA: TGTGCCATGGCGACAGGGAGCTCCTACGAGCAGTACTTC.

The chain is built from TRBV12-3 or TRBV12-4 and TRBJ1-5; D is undetermined. Deletions cut 8 bases from V and 0 bases from J, with 8 bases between. The CDR3 has 13 residues. CDR3: CASLGGSNQPQHF. CDR3 nucleotides: TGTGCCAGCCTCGGAGGTAGCAATCAGCCCCAGCATTTT.

The J gene is TRBJ2-1, the V gene TRBV27, with TRBD2 matching 12 bases. V lost 3 bases to trimming and J lost 6 bases; unmatched junction nucleotides: 0. Germline V gene sequence: CDR1 MNHEY, CDR2 SMNVEV (reference sequence). This CDR3 comprises 14 residues. The CDR3 DNA reads TGTGCCAGCAGTTTGGGACTAGCGGGCAATGAGCAGTTCTTC. Amino acid sequence: CASSLGLAGNEQFF.

The rearrangement links TRBV7-9 to TRBJ2-7; D possibly corresponds to TRBD1 (5 bases). Per germline, CDR1 SEHNR and CDR2 FQNEAQ (reference sequence). The CDR3 runs to 12 residues. The germline V and J ends were trimmed by 1 base and 7 bases, with 8 bases remaining between them. This chain's CDR3 is CASSLDRREQYF. CDR3 sequence (DNA): TGTGCCAGCAGCTTAGACAGGCGGGAGCAGTACTTC. Using reference TRBV7-9 and TRBJ2-7 for the parts outside the CDR3, the full variable domain is DTGVSQNPRHKITKRGQNVTFRCDPISEHNRLYWYRQTLGQGPEFLTYFQNEAQLEKSRLLSDRFSAERPKGSFSTLEIQRTEQGDSAMYLCASSLDRREQYFGPGTRLTVT.

J is TRBJ1-3 and V is TRBV27; D call uncertain. Germline V gene sequence: CDR1 MNHEY, CDR2 SMNVEV (reference sequence). V was clipped by 5 bases and J by 1 base, with 12 bases between them. CDR3 size: 15 residues. The CDR3 DNA sequence: TGTGCCAGCAGTCCGGTGGGCCCGTCTGGAAACACCATATATTTT. Translating gives CASSPVGPSGNTIYF.

This clone was counted once. At one of its ends the junction is not consistent with the germline gene, which may arise from a read error. The rearrangement uses TRBV29-1 and TRBJ2-5, with 8 bases identical to TRBD1. This CDR3 spans 11 amino acids. CDR1 and CDR2 (germline): SQVTM, ANQGSEA. This chain's CDR3 is CSVESRTGIDF. CDR3 DNA: TGCAGCGTTGAGTCTCGGACAGGGATAGACTTC.

This chain connects TRBV6-6 to TRBJ1-5; no clear D. The germline gives CDR1 MNHNY, CDR2 SVGAGI (reference sequence). V was shortened by 0 bases and J by 3 bases, with 12 bases between the two germline ends. CDR3 size: 16 residues. CDR3 protein: CASSYSVQQDNQPQHF. The CDR3 DNA is TGTGCCAGCAGTTACTCAGTACAGCAAGACAATCAGCCCCAGCATTTT.